This TCR beta chain was sequenced for a study of cytomegalovirus exposure and HLA in healthy donors. On the study more broadly: Early released data comprised some 91 million unique TCRs from HLA-typed donors.

The PCR had 60 Vbeta and 13 Jbeta primers. The repertoire was sequenced with immunoSEQ multiplex PCR; TCRdb's copy has only in-frame clones and lacks some. The sample carries 100,000 to 150,000 clones, roughly 83% recorded once. Findings of the study overall: Indistinguishable V segments such as TRBV6-2 and TRBV6-3 were excluded. A later analysis linked a missense variant in DCLRE1C to the trimming of TCR beta V and J genes.

This clone was recorded once. Its target is not known. V lost 4 bases and J 0 bases, leaving 18 bases between the germline ends. Germline assignment: CDR1 SGHVS and CDR2 FNYEAQ. There are 17 residues in the CDR3. This TCR derives from a girl aged 2 to 9 in good health and CMV-seronegative. This chain links TRBV7-6 with TRBJ1-1; weak D call: TRBD1 (5 bases). Sequenced sample: PBMCs. CDR3 sequence reads: CASSSLAARTMNTEAFF. In nucleotides, the CDR3 is TGTGCCAGCAGCTCCTTAGCCGCACGGACAATGAACACTGAAGCTTTCTTT.